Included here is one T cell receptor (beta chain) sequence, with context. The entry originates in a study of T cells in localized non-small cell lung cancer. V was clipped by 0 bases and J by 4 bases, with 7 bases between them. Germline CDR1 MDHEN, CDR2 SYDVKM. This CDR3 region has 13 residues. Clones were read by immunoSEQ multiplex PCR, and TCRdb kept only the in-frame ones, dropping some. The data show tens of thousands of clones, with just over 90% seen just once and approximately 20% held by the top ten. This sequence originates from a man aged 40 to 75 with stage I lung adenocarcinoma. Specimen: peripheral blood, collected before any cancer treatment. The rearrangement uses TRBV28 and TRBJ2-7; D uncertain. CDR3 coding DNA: TGTGCCAGCAGTTTATGGGCCGGGTACGAGCAGTACTTC. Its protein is CASSLWAGYEQYF.